The sequence of this T cell receptor beta chain was determined in a study of blood T cells in healthy people across ages. This clonotype has only a few counts. Each sample yielded at least 5.5 micrograms of PBMC total RNA. Together with a sample-barcoded 5' primer, a J-beta primer mix was included in a second PCR lasting 7 to 11 cycles. A minimum of 2.5 million CDR3-containing paired-end reads was obtained for each sample. TCRdb ran MiXCR on the 5' RACE reads and lists one entry per CDR3 protein. The sample has 1 million or so distinct CDR3 sequences; roughly 45% are singletons. The CDR3 spans 16 residues. The ends lost 4 bases at V and 5 bases at J; junction bases unmatched: 8. Germline V gives CDR1 KGHDR, CDR2 SFDVKD.

V usage is TRBV24-1 and J usage is TRBJ2-5, with 11 nucleotides matching TRBD1. The sequencing sample was made of blood. The TCR was taken from an older woman in good health. The CDR3 sequence: CATSESGTGGRETQYF. The CDR3 nucleotides are TGTGCCACCAGTGAGTCCGGGACAGGGGGTCGGGAGACCCAGTACTTC.